This TCR beta chain was retrieved from a study of T cell responses to AZD1222 COVID-19 vaccine. Study conclusions and caveats: It was only a handful of AZD1222 recipients who were seropositive at baseline. Females outnumbered males among donors, who were mostly white British; clonal diversity was possibly underestimated.

Profiled with immunoSEQ multiplex PCR; TCRdb holds only in-frame clones, not every one. The sample includes nearly 35,000 clones, 78% seen only once; the top ten take roughly 4%. As for this clone: Its antigen is still unknown.

The germline CDR1 and CDR2 sequences are SGHAT and FQNNGV. Trimming stripped 4 bases from V and 3 bases from J, with 9 bases between. This CDR3 contains 13 residues. The TCR comes from an adult who received the AZD1222 COVID-19 vaccine. Material: peripheral blood, obtained 28 days after the second AZD1222 dose. The V and J genes are TRBV11-2 and TRBJ1-2, with D tentatively TRBD1 (5 bases). CDR3 DNA: TGTGCCAGCAGCTACAAAGGGGACTATGGCTACACCTTC. Translating it yields CASSYKGDYGYTF.